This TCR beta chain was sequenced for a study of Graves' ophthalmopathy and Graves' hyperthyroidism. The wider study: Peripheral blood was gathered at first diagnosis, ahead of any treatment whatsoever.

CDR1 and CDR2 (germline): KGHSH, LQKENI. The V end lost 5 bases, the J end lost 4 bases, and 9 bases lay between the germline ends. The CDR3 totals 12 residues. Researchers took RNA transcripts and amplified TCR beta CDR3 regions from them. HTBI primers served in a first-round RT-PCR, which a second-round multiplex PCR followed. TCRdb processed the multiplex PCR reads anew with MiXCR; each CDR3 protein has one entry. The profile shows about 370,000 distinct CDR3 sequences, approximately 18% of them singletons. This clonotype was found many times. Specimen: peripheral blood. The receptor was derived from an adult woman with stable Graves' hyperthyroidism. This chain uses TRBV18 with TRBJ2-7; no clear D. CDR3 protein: CASSTGQYEQYF. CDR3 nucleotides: TGTGCCAGCTCAACCGGGCAATACGAGCAGTACTTC. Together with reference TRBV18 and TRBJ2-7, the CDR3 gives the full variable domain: NAGVMQNPRHLVRRRGQEARLRCSPMKGHSHVYWYRQLPEEGLKFMVYLQKENIIDESGMPKERFSAEFPKEGPSILRIQQVVRGDSAAYFCASSTGQYEQYFGPGTRLTVT.